This T cell receptor (beta chain) appears in the sequencing data of a study of cytomegalovirus exposure and HLA in healthy donors. As for this clone: What it binds is not known.

Study-wide results and limits: A previous analysis found most TCR beta V segments productive roughly 87% or roughly 30% of the time.

Germline lookup yields CDR1 WSHSY and CDR2 SAAADI. V shed 2 bases, J shed 3 bases, and the junction held 9 bases outside the gene matches. This CDR3 is 16 amino acids long. In the PCR, 60 Vbeta and 13 Jbeta primers were used. The table came from immunoSEQ multiplex PCR; TCRdb's copy has only in-frame clones and leaves some out. Altogether about 200,000 clones are present, 82% being singletons, with the ten largest covering roughly 2.5%. Sample: PBMCs. The sequence derives from a woman aged 40 to 49 in good health and CMV-seronegative. V gene TRBV10-2 combines with J gene TRBJ2-7, with 8 bases matching TRBD2. The CDR3 region is CASSEPAGEAFYEQYF. The CDR3 nucleotides read TGCGCCAGCAGTGAGCCAGCGGGAGAAGCTTTCTACGAGCAGTACTTC.